The 30 T cell receptor beta chains below come from one sample, sequenced in a study of OX40 agonist ivuxolimab in advanced cancers. Only in-frame clones appear in the TCRdb table, and some are missing; sequencing was by immunoSEQ multiplex PCR. Of about 12,000 clones in the sample, around 80% were seen once. The sample consisted of CD4+ or CD8+ T cells sorted from blood, taken in a trial of the OX40 agonist ivuxolimab. The receptors stem from an adult with an advanced solid tumor such as melanoma, head and neck, liver or kidney cancer.

This chain joins TRBV28 and TRBJ1-1; D ambiguous. The germline V gene has CDR1 MDHEN and CDR2 SYDVKM. Trimming took 10 bases from V and 3 from J, leaving 15 bases between them. The CDR3 is 13 residues long. CDR3 in amino acids: CATTFAGDTEAFF. For the CDR3, the DNA is TGTGCCACCACGTTCGCCGGGGACACTGAAGCTTTCTTT.

The chain combines TRBV19 with TRBJ2-1, with 10 bases identical to TRBD2. CDR1 and CDR2 (germline): LNHDA, SQIVND (reference sequence). This CDR3 spans 13 amino acids. J gave up 10 bases and V 5 bases, and 5 bases lay outside the gene matches. The CDR3 reads CASSFTSGNEQFF. CDR3 DNA sequence: TGTGCCAGTAGTTTCACTAGCGGGAACGAGCAGTTCTTC.

This chain joins TRBV7-9 and TRBJ1-4; D gene unclear. Per germline, CDR1 SEHNR and CDR2 FQNEAQ (reference sequence). The CDR3 totals 13 residues. Trimming shortened V by 6 bases and J by 8 bases, and 13 bases separated the two germline ends. This CDR3 reads CASSYPLGEKLFF. For the CDR3, the DNA is TGTGCCAGCAGTTACCCCTTGGGGGAAAAACTGTTTTTT.

This sequence joins TRBV6-4 and TRBJ2-7; 9 bases map to TRBD1. This CDR3 contains 14 residues. The ends lost 7 bases at V and 2 bases at J; junction bases unmatched: 6. The germline V gene has CDR1 MRHNA and CDR2 SNTAGT. The CDR3 sequence is CASIRDRETYEQYF. The CDR3 region has the DNA TGTGCCAGCATCCGGGACAGGGAAACCTACGAGCAGTACTTC.

The J gene is TRBJ2-1, the V gene TRBV28; D might be TRBD1 (5 bases). Looked up from germline, CDR1 is MDHEN and CDR2 is SYDVKM. This CDR3 is built from 14 residues. The V and J ends lost 5 bases and 15 bases respectively, with 23 bases between them. For the CDR3, the DNA is TGTGCCAGCAGTCTTTCATCACAGGTAATCGTAATGTTCTTC. This encodes CASSLSSQVIVMFF.

The rearrangement joins TRBV7-8 to TRBJ1-1; 9 nucleotides align to TRBD1. The CDR3 totals 13 residues. J gave up 6 bases and V 5 bases, and 4 bases lay outside the gene matches. Germline lookup yields CDR1 SGHVS and CDR2 FQNEAQ. The CDR3 DNA is TGTGCCAGCAGCGACGGACAGGGGTCTGAAGCTTTCTTT. Translation: CASSDGQGSEAFF.

This sequence joins TRBV5-5 and TRBJ1-1; D not certain. The germline V gene encodes CDR1 SGHKS and CDR2 YYEKEE (reference sequence). The CDR3 has 10 amino acids. Trimming shortened V by 5 bases and J by 3 bases, and 2 bases separated the two germline ends. In DNA, the CDR3 is TGTGCCAGCAGACACACTGAAGCTTTCTTT. Amino acids: CASRHTEAFF.

The chain joins TRBV7-9 to TRBJ2-5; D gene uncertain. In germline, CDR1 is SEHNR, CDR2 FQNEAQ (reference sequence). V was clipped by 0 bases and J by 9 bases, with 14 bases between them. The length of the CDR3 is 14 residues. The CDR3 sequence: CASSLASEPGSQYF. DNA for the CDR3: TGTGCCAGCAGCTTAGCCTCAGAACCTGGGTCCCAGTACTTC.

This chain joins TRBV29-1 and TRBJ2-3, with 13 bases identical to TRBD2. In germline, CDR1 is SQVTM, CDR2 ANQGSEA. J lost 0 bases, V lost 1 base, and 7 bases had no gene match. The CDR3 covers 18 residues. The chain's CDR3 is CSVEGGLAGVSSTDTQYF. The CDR3 region has the DNA TGCAGCGTTGAAGGTGGACTAGCGGGAGTCTCAAGCACAGATACGCAGTATTTT.

This chain's CDR3 is CASSLGGFYEQYF. For the CDR3, the DNA is TGTGCCAGCAGTTTAGGCGGATTTTACGAGCAGTACTTC. V usage is TRBV28 and J usage is TRBJ2-7; no definite D call. The CDR3 is made up of 13 amino acids. Trimming took 2 bases from V and 4 from J, leaving 9 bases between them. Germline CDR1 MDHEN, CDR2 SYDVKM.

The V call is TRBV7-3, the J call TRBJ2-3; 9 nucleotides line up with TRBD1. V dropped 3 bases and J dropped 6; count of bases not matched to a gene: 1. Looked up from germline, CDR1 is SGHTA and CDR2 is FQGTGA. The CDR3 sequence is 13 residues long. This CDR3 is CASSLDRGDTQYF. Written as DNA, the CDR3 is TGTGCCAGCAGCTTGGACAGGGGCGATACGCAGTATTTT.

This sequence joins TRBV6-5 and TRBJ1-2; a weak D match, TRBD1 (5 bases). CDR1 is MNHEY, CDR2 SVGAGI, per germline. Between the trimmed V and J ends, which lost 2 bases and 4 bases, there was a span of 11 bases. This CDR3 is built from 14 residues. The chain's CDR3 is CASSYGPGPYGYTF. As DNA, the CDR3 is TGTGCCAGCAGTTACGGGCCAGGGCCCTATGGCTACACCTTC.

This clone is labeled medium-sized. The J gene is TRBJ2-7, the V gene TRBV7-2; D ambiguous. Germline CDR1 is SGHTA and CDR2 is FQGNSA. Trimming stripped 5 bases from V and 6 bases from J, with 14 bases between. This CDR3 has 13 amino acids. CDR3 region: CASSLRLLSEQYF. In DNA form, the CDR3 reads TGTGCCAGCAGCCTAAGGCTCCTCTCCGAGCAGTACTTC.

The chain employs TRBV4-3 and TRBJ1-2; TRBD1 might be the D (5 bases). The V gene lost 0 bases and the J gene lost 4 bases, with 15 bases spanning the gap. The CDR3 consists of 16 residues. Germline-derived CDR1 and CDR2 are LGHNA and YSLEER. The CDR3 reads CASSQEAGIRIYGYTF. Here the CDR3 DNA reads TGCGCCAGCAGCCAAGAGGCAGGGATCAGGATCTATGGCTACACCTTC.

The CDR3 region has the DNA TGCAGCGTTGAACCCGGCAATGAGCAGTTCTTC. It encodes CSVEPGNEQFF. The V gene is TRBV29-1, the J gene TRBJ2-1; D gene ambiguous. The CDR3 has 11 amino acids. Trimming stripped 2 bases from V and 6 bases from J, with 5 bases between. Germline CDR1 is SQVTM and CDR2 is ANQGSEA.

The genes are TRBV9 and TRBJ1-4; a possible D gene is TRBD1 (5 bases). V shed 4 bases and J shed 4 bases, with 17 bases lying between them. Germline CDR1 is SGDLS and CDR2 is YYNGEE. The CDR3 length is 16 residues. The CDR3, as DNA: TGTGCCAGCAGCCCCCGGGGCTGGGGGAATAATGAAAAACTGTTTTTT. Encoded protein: CASSPRGWGNNEKLFF.

As DNA, the CDR3 is TGTGCCTGGACCTCGGACGGGAACACCGGGGAGCTGTTTTTT. It codes for CAWTSDGNTGELFF. J is TRBJ2-2 and V is TRBV30, with unresolved D. Looked up from germline, CDR1 is GTSNPN and CDR2 is SVGIG (reference sequence). CDR3 length: 14 residues. V was clipped by 4 bases and J by 1 base, with 10 bases between them. Full variable domain (missing parts from reference TRBV30 and TRBJ2-2): SQTIHQWPATLVQPVGSPLSLECTVEGTSNPNLYWYRQAAGRGLQLLFYSVGIGQISSEVPQNLSASRPQDRQFILSSKKLLLSDSGFYLCAWTSDGNTGELFFGEGSRLTVL.

The rearrangement uses TRBV7-9 and TRBJ2-5, with a weak D call TRBD2 (5 bases). This CDR3 has 14 residues. V was trimmed by 1 base and J by 1 base, leaving 7 bases between them. Germline V lookup: CDR1 SEHNR, CDR2 FQNEAQ (reference sequence). The CDR3 nucleotides read TGTGCCAGCAGCTTAGGGGGAGTCCAAGAGACCCAGTACTTC. Its translation is CASSLGGVQETQYF.

The V and J genes are TRBV6-6 and TRBJ2-3; D gene unclear. Germline V gene lookup returns CDR1 MNHNY and CDR2 SVGAGI (reference sequence). V was trimmed by 7 bases and J by 3 bases, leaving 14 bases between them. There are 14 residues in the CDR3. The CDR3 sequence: CASKVQTGTDTQYF. The CDR3 DNA follows: TGTGCCAGCAAAGTCCAGACTGGTACAGATACGCAGTATTTT.

This rearrangement joins TRBV13 to TRBJ2-5; 12 positions match TRBD2. Germline lookup yields CDR1 PRHDT and CDR2 FYEKMQ (reference sequence). The CDR3 runs 17 residues. V gave up 5 bases and J gave up 0 bases; unmatched junction bases: 7. CDR3 nucleotides: TGTGCCAGCAGCAACTTGGGACTAGCGGGCAACCAAGAGACCCAGTACTTC. It translates to CASSNLGLAGNQETQYF.

This clone has a handful of counts. The J gene is TRBJ1-4, the V gene TRBV6-1; TRBD1 agrees at 9 bases. The V and J ends lost 6 bases and 7 bases, in that order; junction bases with no gene match: 6. The germline V gene has CDR1 MNHNS and CDR2 SASEGT. There are 14 residues in the CDR3. For the CDR3, the DNA is TGTGCCAGCAGCCTCGGACAGGGGAGTGAAAAACTGTTTTTT. Amino acid sequence: CASSLGQGSEKLFF.

This clone was observed once. The V and J genes are TRBV13 and TRBJ1-2; no firm D call. V shed 0 bases and J shed 7 bases, with 15 bases lying between them. Per the germline V gene, CDR1 is PRHDT and CDR2 is FYEKMQ (reference sequence). This CDR3 spans 15 amino acids. CDR3 nucleotides: TGTGCCAGCAGCTTAGGGGGTCGTAACCGACCTGGCTACACCTTC. Amino acids: CASSLGGRNRPGYTF.

Here the CDR3 DNA reads TGTGCCAGTAGTATAGGGACATCAAGTGAAGCTTTCTTT. Protein product: CASSIGTSSEAFF. This chain joins TRBV19 and TRBJ1-1, with D possibly being TRBD1 (5 bases). Germline loops: CDR1 LNHDA, CDR2 SQIVND (reference sequence). Trimming shortened V by 1 base and J by 7 bases, and 10 bases separated the two germline ends. This CDR3 region has 13 residues.

This clone has only one observation. The V and J genes are TRBV5-8 and TRBJ2-1; TRBD2 aligns across 7 bases. Per germline, CDR1 SGHTS and CDR2 YDEGEE. Trimming cost V 4 bases and J 5 bases; bases outside gene matches: 6. The CDR3 is 14 residues long. The CDR3 loop is CASSHPGTNNEQFF. DNA for the CDR3: TGTGCCAGCAGCCATCCTGGGACTAACAATGAGCAGTTCTTC.

The V and J genes are TRBV5-1 and TRBJ2-3; D perhaps matches TRBD2 (7 bases). This CDR3 is built from 15 residues. The ends were cut back, 2 bases at V and 0 bases at J, with 10 bases in the middle. Germline V gene data show CDR1 as SGHRS and CDR2 as YFSETQ. CDR3 protein: CASSLAGQSTDTQYF. Here the CDR3 DNA reads TGCGCCAGCAGCTTAGCGGGACAAAGCACAGATACGCAGTATTTT.

This clone has more than one count but fewer than ten. The chain links TRBV4-1 to TRBJ2-1, with D perhaps matching TRBD2 (5 bases). V gave up 1 base and J gave up 7 bases, with 14 bases separating them. Germline CDR1 reads MGHRA; CDR2 reads YSYEKL. This CDR3 is 15 amino acids long. CDR3 region: CASSQARASTNEQFF. The CDR3 bases are TGCGCCAGCAGCCAAGCTCGGGCTAGCACGAATGAGCAGTTCTTC.

This clone is deemed large. This chain uses TRBV6-5 with TRBJ1-3; no reliable D call. Trimming left V 6 bases short and J 0 bases short, with 9 bases between. Germline V CDR1 and CDR2: MNHEY, SVGAGI. This CDR3 comprises 14 residues. CDR3 coding DNA: TGTGCCAGCAGCCTGACGGACTCTGGAAACACCATATATTTT. Encoded protein: CASSLTDSGNTIYF.

The rearrangement uses TRBV6-1 and TRBJ2-7; the D call may be TRBD1 or TRBD2 (5 bases each). The CDR3 has 14 amino acids. V was pared by 4 bases and J by 0 bases, with 10 bases between. CDR1 and CDR2 from the germline V gene are MNHNS and SASEGT. The DNA for the CDR3 is TGTGCCAGCAGTGCTGGGACGGACTCCTACGAGCAGTACTTC. This sequence encodes CASSAGTDSYEQYF.

The chain couples TRBV28 to TRBJ1-6, with a possible D match to TRBD1 (5 bases). CDR1 and CDR2 from the germline V gene are MDHEN and SYDVKM. V lost 2 bases, J lost 4 bases, and 12 bases lay in between. The CDR3 loop spans 16 amino acids. The CDR3 protein is CASSLGLQDYNSPLHF. CDR3 sequence (DNA): TGTGCCAGCAGTTTAGGTTTACAGGATTATAATTCACCCCTCCACTTT.

This clone has a single count. The chain links TRBV27 to TRBJ2-1, with 8 bases matching TRBD2. From germline, CDR1 is MNHEY and CDR2 SMNVEV (reference sequence). V shed 5 bases and J 4 bases; nucleotides not matched to a gene: 7. The CDR3 sequence is 15 residues long. CDR3 residues: CASSEQTSAYNEQFF. As DNA, the CDR3 is TGTGCCAGCAGTGAGCAGACTAGCGCGTACAATGAGCAGTTCTTC.